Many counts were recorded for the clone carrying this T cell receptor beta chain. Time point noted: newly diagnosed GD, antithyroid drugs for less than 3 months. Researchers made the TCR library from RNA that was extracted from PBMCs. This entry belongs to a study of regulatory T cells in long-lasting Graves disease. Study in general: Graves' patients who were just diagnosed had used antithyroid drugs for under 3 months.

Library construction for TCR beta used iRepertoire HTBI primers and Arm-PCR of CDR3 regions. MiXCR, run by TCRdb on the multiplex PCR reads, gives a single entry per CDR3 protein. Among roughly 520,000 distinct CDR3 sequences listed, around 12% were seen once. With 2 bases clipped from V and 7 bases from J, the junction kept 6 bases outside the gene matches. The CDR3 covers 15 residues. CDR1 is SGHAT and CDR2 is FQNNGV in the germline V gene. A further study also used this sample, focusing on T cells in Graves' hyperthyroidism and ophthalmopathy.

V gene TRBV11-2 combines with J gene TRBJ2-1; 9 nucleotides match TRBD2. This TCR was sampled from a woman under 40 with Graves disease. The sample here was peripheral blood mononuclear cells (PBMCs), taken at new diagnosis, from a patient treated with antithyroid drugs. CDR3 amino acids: CASSLNSGSSNEQFF. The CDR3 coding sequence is TGTGCCAGCAGCTTAAATAGCGGGAGTAGTAATGAGCAGTTCTTC. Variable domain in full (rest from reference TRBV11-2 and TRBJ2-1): EAGVAQSPRYKIIEKRQSVAFWCNPISGHATLYWYQQILGQGPKLLIQFQNNGVVDDSQLPKDRFSAERLKGVDSTLKIQPAKLEDSAVYLCASSLNSGSSNEQFFGPGTRLTVL.